The clone carrying this T cell receptor (beta chain) has just a few counts. Using immunoSEQ multiplex PCR, the repertoire was profiled, and TCRdb retains in-frame clones only, with some absent. The sample shows nearly 55,000 clones, around 85% of them seen only once. CDR3 size: 14 residues. Trimming removed 5 bases at V and 2 bases at J, with 9 bases between. Germline V gene lookup returns CDR1 SGHTA and CDR2 FQGTGA. The data were obtained in a study of T cell clones after liver transplantation. Whole-study context: In this trial, immunosuppression withdrawal was attempted within 2 years of liver transplant.

J is TRBJ2-2 and V is TRBV7-3; perhaps TRBD1 as D (6 bases). This receptor was identified in a human donor who received a liver transplant. The source material was CD4+ T cells from blood, sampled before liver transplant. DNA for the CDR3: TGTGCCAGCAGCACCGGGACAAACACCGGGGAGCTGTTTTTT. This translates into CASSTGTNTGELFF.